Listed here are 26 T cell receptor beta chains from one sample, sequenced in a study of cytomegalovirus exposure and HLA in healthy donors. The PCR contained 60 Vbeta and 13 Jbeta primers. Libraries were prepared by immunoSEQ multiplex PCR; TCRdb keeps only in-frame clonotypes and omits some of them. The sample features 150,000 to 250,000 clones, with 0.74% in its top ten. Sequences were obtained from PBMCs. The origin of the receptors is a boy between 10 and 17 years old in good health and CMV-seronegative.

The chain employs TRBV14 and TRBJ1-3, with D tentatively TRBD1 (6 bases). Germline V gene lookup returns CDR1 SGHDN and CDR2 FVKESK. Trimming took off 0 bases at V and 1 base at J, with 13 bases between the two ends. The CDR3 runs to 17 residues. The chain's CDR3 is CASSQDPRGYSGNTIYF. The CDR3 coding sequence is TGTGCCAGCAGCCAAGATCCCAGGGGATATTCTGGAAACACCATATATTTT.

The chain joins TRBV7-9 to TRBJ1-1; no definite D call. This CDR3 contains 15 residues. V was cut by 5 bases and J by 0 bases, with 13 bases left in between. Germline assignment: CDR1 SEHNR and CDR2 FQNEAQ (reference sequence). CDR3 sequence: CASSPKVRVNTEAFF. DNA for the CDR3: TGTGCCAGCAGCCCCAAAGTCCGGGTGAACACTGAAGCTTTCTTT.

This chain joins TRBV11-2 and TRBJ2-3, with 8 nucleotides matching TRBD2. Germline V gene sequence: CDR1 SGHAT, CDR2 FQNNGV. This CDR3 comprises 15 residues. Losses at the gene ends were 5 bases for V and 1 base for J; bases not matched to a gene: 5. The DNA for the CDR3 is TGTGCCAGCAGCCAAACCGGGGGGGGCACAGATACGCAGTATTTT. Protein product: CASSQTGGGTDTQYF.

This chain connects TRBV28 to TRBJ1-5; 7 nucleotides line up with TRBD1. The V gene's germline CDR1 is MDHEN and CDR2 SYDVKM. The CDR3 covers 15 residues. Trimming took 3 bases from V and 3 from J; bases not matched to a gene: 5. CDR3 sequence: CASSFKGATNQPQHF. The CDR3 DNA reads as TGTGCCAGCAGTTTCAAGGGGGCTACCAATCAGCCCCAGCATTTT.

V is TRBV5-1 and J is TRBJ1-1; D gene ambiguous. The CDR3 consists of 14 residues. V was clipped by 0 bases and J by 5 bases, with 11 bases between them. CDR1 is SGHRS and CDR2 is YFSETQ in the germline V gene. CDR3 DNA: TGCGCCAGCAGCTTGGGAGGGAGAGAGACTGAAGCTTTCTTT. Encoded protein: CASSLGGRETEAFF.

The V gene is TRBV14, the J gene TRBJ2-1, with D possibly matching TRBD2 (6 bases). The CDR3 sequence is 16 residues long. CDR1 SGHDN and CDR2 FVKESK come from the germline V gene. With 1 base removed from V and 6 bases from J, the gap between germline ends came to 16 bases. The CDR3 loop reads CASSQAVGGPGNEQFF. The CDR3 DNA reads TGTGCCAGCAGCCAAGCAGTGGGGGGACCGGGCAATGAGCAGTTCTTC.

CDR3 DNA: TGTGCCTGGGCCAGACTAGTATGGAACAATGAGCAGTTCTTC. It translates to CAWARLVWNNEQFF. This chain links TRBV30 with TRBJ2-1; D is possibly TRBD2 (6 bases). From germline, CDR1 is GTSNPN and CDR2 SVGIG (reference sequence). V was clipped by 5 bases and J by 5 bases, with 16 bases between them. The length of the CDR3 is 14 residues.

The CDR3 DNA sequence: TGTGCCAGTAGTATAACAATAGAGGGGCCCCAGCATTTT. This encodes CASSITIEGPQHF. The chain combines TRBV19 with TRBJ1-5; D not certain. CDR3 length: 13 residues. With 2 bases removed from V and 9 bases from J, the gap between germline ends came to 11 bases. CDR1 is LNHDA, CDR2 SQIVND, per germline (reference sequence).

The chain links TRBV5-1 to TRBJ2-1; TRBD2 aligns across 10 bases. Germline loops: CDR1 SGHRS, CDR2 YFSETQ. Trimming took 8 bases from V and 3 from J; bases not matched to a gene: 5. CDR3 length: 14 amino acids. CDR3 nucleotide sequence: TGCGCCAGTTGGGCTAGCGGGGGCTACAATGAGCAGTTCTTC. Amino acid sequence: CASWASGGYNEQFF.

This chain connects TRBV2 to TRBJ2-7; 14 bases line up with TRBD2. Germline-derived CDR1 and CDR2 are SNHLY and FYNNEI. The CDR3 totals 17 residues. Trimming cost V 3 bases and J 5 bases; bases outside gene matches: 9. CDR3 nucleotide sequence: TGTGCCAGCAGTGATCGAGGACTAGCGGGGGGATTGAACGAGCAGTACTTC. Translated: CASSDRGLAGGLNEQYF.

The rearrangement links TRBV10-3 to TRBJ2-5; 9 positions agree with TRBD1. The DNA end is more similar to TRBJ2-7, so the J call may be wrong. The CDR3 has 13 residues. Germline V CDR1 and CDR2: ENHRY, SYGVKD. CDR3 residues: CAICMGQGDEQYF. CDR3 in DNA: TGTGCCATCTGTATGGGACAGGGTGACGAGCAGTACTTC.

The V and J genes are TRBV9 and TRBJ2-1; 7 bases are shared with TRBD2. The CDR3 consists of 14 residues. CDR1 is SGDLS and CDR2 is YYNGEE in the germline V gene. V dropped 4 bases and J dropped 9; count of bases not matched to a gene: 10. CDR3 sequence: CASSSRGGLAEQFF. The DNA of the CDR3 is TGTGCCAGCAGCAGCCGCGGGGGATTGGCTGAGCAGTTCTTC.

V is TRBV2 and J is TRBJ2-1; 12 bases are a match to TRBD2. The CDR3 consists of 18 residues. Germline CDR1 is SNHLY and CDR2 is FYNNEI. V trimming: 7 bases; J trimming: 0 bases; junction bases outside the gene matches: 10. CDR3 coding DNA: TGTGCCAGCAATCTTCTAGCGGGGGGGCGGGCCTCCTACAATGAGCAGTTCTTC. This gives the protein CASNLLAGGRASYNEQFF.

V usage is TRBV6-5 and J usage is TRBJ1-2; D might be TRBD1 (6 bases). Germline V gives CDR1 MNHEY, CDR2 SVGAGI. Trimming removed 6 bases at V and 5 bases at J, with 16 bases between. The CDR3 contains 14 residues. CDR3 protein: CASRVDRPEYGYTF. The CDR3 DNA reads TGTGCCAGCAGGGTGGACAGACCGGAGTATGGCTACACCTTC.

DNA of the CDR3: TGTGCCAGCAGCAAAGGCATAGGAGGGGCCACGTCCTACGAGCAGTACTTC. This codes for CASSKGIGGATSYEQYF. This rearrangement joins TRBV2 to TRBJ2-7; perhaps TRBD2 as D (6 bases). Trimming shortened V by 6 bases and J by 1 base, and 22 bases separated the two germline ends. The CDR3 contains 17 residues. Germline CDR1 SNHLY, CDR2 FYNNEI.

The CDR3 region is CVRLRRDQETQYF. Written as DNA, the CDR3 is TGTGTCCGGCTGCGCAGGGACCAAGAGACCCAGTACTTC. The rearrangement links TRBV7-5 to TRBJ2-5; the table's D call TRBD1 went unverified against the DNA. TRBV7-5 is an annotated pseudogene. The CDR3 is 13 residues long.

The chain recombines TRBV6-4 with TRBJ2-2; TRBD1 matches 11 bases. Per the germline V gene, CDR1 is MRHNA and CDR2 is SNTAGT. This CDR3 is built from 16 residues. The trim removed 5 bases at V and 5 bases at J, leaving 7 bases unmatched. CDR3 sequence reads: CASSPTGTGGTGELFF. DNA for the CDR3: TGTGCCAGCAGTCCAACCGGGACAGGGGGAACCGGGGAGCTGTTTTTT.

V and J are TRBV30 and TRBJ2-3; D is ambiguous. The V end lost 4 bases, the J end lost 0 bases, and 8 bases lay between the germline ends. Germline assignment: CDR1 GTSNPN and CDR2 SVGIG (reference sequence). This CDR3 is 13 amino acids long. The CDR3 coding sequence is TGTGCCTGGAACACCGGGAGCACAGATACGCAGTATTTT. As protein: CAWNTGSTDTQYF.

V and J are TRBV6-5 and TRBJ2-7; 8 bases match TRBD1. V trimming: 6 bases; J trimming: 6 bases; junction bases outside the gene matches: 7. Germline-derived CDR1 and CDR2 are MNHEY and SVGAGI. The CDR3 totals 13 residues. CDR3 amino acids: CASRRGQGLEQYF. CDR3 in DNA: TGTGCCAGCAGAAGAGGACAGGGCCTCGAGCAGTACTTC.

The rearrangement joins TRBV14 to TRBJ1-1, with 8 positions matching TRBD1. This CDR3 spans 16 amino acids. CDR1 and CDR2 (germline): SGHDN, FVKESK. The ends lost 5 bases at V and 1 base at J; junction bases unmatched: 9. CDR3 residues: CASSSSPGTGNTEAFF. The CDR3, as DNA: TGTGCCAGCAGCTCGTCCCCCGGGACAGGGAACACTGAAGCTTTCTTT.

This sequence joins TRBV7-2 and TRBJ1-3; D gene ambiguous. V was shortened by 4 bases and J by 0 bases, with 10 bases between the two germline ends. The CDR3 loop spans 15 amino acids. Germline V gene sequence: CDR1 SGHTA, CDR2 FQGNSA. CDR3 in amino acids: CASSSSSSSGNTIYF. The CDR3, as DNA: TGTGCCAGCAGCTCCTCTTCGAGCTCTGGAAACACCATATATTTT.

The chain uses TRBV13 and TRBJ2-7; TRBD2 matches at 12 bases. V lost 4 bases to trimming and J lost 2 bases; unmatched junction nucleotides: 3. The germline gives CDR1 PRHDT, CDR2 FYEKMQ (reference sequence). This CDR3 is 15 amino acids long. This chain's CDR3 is CASSYRLAGAYEQYF. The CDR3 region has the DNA TGTGCCAGCAGCTATCGACTAGCGGGGGCCTACGAGCAGTACTTC.

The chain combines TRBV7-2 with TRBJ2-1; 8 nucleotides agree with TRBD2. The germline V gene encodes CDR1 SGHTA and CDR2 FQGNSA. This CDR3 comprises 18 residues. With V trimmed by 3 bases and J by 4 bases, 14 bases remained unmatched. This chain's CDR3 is CASSFTGRVAGGYNEQFF. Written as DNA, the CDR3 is TGTGCCAGCAGCTTTACAGGGAGGGTGGCGGGGGGTTACAATGAGCAGTTCTTC.

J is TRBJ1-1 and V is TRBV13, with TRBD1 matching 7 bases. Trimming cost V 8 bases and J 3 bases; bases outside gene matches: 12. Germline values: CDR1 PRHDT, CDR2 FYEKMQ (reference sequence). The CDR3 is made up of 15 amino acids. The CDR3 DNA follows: TGTGCCAGCGGGCCTCCGTGGGACAGCTACACTGAAGCTTTCTTT. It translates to CASGPPWDSYTEAFF.

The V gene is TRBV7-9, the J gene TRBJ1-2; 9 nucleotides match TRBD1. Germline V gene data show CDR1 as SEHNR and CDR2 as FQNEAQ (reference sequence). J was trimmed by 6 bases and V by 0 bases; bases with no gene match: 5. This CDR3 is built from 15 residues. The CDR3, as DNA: TGTGCCAGCAGCTTAGCGGTAACAGGGGGCGATGGCTACACCTTC. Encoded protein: CASSLAVTGGDGYTF. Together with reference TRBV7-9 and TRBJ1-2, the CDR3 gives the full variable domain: DTGVSQNPRHKITKRGQNVTFRCDPISEHNRLYWYRQTLGQGPEFLTYFQNEAQLEKSRLLSDRFSAERPKGSFSTLEIQRTEQGDSAMYLCASSLAVTGGDGYTFGSGTRLTVV.

The CDR3 DNA is TGTGCCAGTAGTAGTTCAGGGGCCACTGAAGCTTTCTTT. It yields the protein CASSSSGATEAFF. The chain couples TRBV19 to TRBJ1-1, with D perhaps TRBD1 (6 bases). V shed 4 bases and J shed 4 bases, with 10 bases lying between them. Germline V lookup: CDR1 LNHDA, CDR2 SQIVND (reference sequence). This CDR3 region has 13 residues.